This T cell receptor beta chain originates from a study of shared clonotypes between healthy human individuals. The protocol was immunoSEQ multiplex PCR, while the TCRdb copy is restricted to in-frame clones and leaves out a portion. The sample consists of about 470,000 clones, about 76% of them appearing once. A note on this clone: A single base is all that separates this from a far larger clone, so a read error is likely. At the DNA level, this CDR3 is encoded by other sequences in the same sample as well.

This CDR3 is built from 14 residues. Germline values: CDR1 SEHNR, CDR2 FQNEAQ (reference sequence). What was sequenced was PBMCs. The V call is TRBV7-9, the J call TRBJ2-5, with 9 bases fitting TRBD1. This clonotype originated in a woman aged 40 to 55 in good health. Some clones in this sample may be carry-over from other donors' samples. The CDR3 DNA reads TGCGCCAGCAGCTCCATCACAGGGGGCGAGACCCAGTACTTC. Amino acid sequence: CASSSITGGETQYF. The full variable domain, its missing parts supplied by reference TRBV7-9 and TRBJ2-5, is DTGVSQNPRHKITKRGQNVTFRCDPISEHNRLYWYRQTLGQGPEFLTYFQNEAQLEKSRLLSDRFSAERPKGSFSTLEIQRTEQGDSAMYLCASSSITGGETQYFGPGTRLLVL.